The 23 T cell receptor beta chains below all came from one sample that was sequenced in a study of naive and memory T cell subsets. Study-level findings and limits: Naive repertoires, especially CD8, held a few larger clonotypes, possibly memory cells re-expressing CD45RA.

These TCRs' antigens remain unknown. Two oligonucleotides, mixed equimolar, formed the beta constant-region primer covering TRBC1 and TRBC2. Nested alpha and beta constant-region primers with the SP2 primer drove four PCR rounds on ligated cDNA. MiXCR, applied by TCRdb to the UMI-ligation and nested PCR reads, yields one record per CDR3 protein. The sample has 150,000 or so distinct CDR3 sequences; about 23% are singletons. Source material: naive CD4+ T cells from blood. The source of these receptors is a human donor in good health.

The rearrangement joins TRBV6-5 to TRBJ1-1; tentative D call: TRBD1 (6 bases). Trimming left V 0 bases short and J 4 bases short, with 15 bases between. Germline V CDR1 and CDR2: MNHEY, SVGAGI. The length of the CDR3 is 16 residues. CDR3 coding DNA: TGTGCCAGCAGTTACTCCCTACTAGGGGGGGTCACTGAAGCTTTCTTT. This gives the protein CASSYSLLGGVTEAFF.

This clonotype was detected a few times. The CDR3 nucleotides read TGTGCCACCATCCAGGGACTAAAAGAGGAGCTGTTTTTT. This gives the protein CATIQGLKEELFF. The V gene is TRBV6-6, the J gene TRBJ2-2, with 7 bases aligning to TRBD2. The CDR3 runs 13 residues. From germline, CDR1 is MNHNY and CDR2 SVGAGI (reference sequence). V trimming: 10 bases; J trimming: 10 bases; junction bases outside the gene matches: 12.

The gene calls are TRBV6-6 and TRBJ2-1; 7 nucleotides align to TRBD2. This CDR3 has 17 residues. The germline gives CDR1 MNHNY, CDR2 SVGAGI (reference sequence). Unmatched junction bases numbered 9, after V lost 2 bases and J lost 2 bases. CDR3 amino acids: CASSYDRGGSPYNEQFF. The CDR3 nucleotides are TGTGCCAGCAGTTACGATAGAGGCGGGAGTCCCTACAATGAGCAGTTCTTC.

This clonotype was found a few times. This chain links TRBV11-2 with TRBJ2-2, with a tentative D call TRBD1 (6 bases). The CDR3 extends over 13 amino acids. V lost 6 bases and J lost 6, with 11 bases in between. CDR1 is SGHAT, CDR2 FQNNGV, per germline. DNA of the CDR3: TGTGCCAGCAGACCACAGGGTTCCGGGGAGCTGTTTTTT. Protein: CASRPQGSGELFF. Full variable domain (missing parts from reference TRBV11-2 and TRBJ2-2): EAGVAQSPRYKIIEKRQSVAFWCNPISGHATLYWYQQILGQGPKLLIQFQNNGVVDDSQLPKDRFSAERLKGVDSTLKIQPAKLEDSAVYLCASRPQGSGELFFGEGSRLTVL.

This clonotype was recorded a few times. The chain couples TRBV7-9 to TRBJ2-7; TRBD1 matches 8 bases. V lost 5 bases, J lost 3 bases, and 9 bases stayed unmatched. This CDR3 contains 15 residues. The V gene's germline CDR1 is SEHNR and CDR2 FQNEAQ (reference sequence). CDR3 in amino acids: CASSLLPDRDYEQYF. CDR3 bases: TGTGCCAGCAGCCTTTTACCGGACAGGGACTACGAGCAGTACTTC.

The rearrangement uses TRBV5-1 and TRBJ2-3; D remains ambiguous. The CDR3 has 15 amino acids. The V end lost 0 bases, the J end lost 3 bases, and 11 bases lay between the germline ends. CDR1 and CDR2 (germline): SGHRS, YFSETQ. The CDR3 coding sequence is TGCGCCAGCAGCTTGGACTATACGGTGACAGATACGCAGTATTTT. This translates into CASSLDYTVTDTQYF.

This clonotype was found many times. The rearrangement links TRBV5-5 to TRBJ2-1; 9 bases map to TRBD2. Germline-derived CDR1 and CDR2 are SGHKS and YYEKEE (reference sequence). The CDR3 has 15 amino acids. V lost 4 bases and J lost 3; bases outside the gene matches: 5. CDR3: CASSQGLANYNEQFF. The CDR3 DNA sequence: TGTGCCAGCAGCCAGGGACTAGCCAACTACAATGAGCAGTTCTTC.

The genes are TRBV28 and TRBJ2-1, with 9 bases that match TRBD1. V lost 6 bases and J lost 5; bases outside the gene matches: 2. CDR1 is MDHEN, CDR2 SYDVKM, per germline. This CDR3 is 13 amino acids long. The CDR3 region is CASSWTGDNEQFF. CDR3 DNA: TGTGCCAGCAGCTGGACAGGGGACAATGAGCAGTTCTTC.

In its sample, this clonotype was seen a few times. The V call is TRBV6-5, the J call TRBJ2-5; D might be TRBD2 (5 bases). V was cut by 6 bases and J by 3 bases, with 11 bases left in between. The CDR3 has 13 amino acids. CDR1 is MNHEY, CDR2 SVGAGI, per germline. The CDR3 nucleotides are TGTGCCAGCAGCCGACTACGAAAAGAGACCCAGTACTTC. Its protein product is CASSRLRKETQYF.

The V and J genes are TRBV7-2 and TRBJ2-1, with 16 bases matching TRBD2. Germline V gene lookup returns CDR1 SGHTA and CDR2 FQGNSA. CDR3 length: 16 residues. V trimming: 1 base; J trimming: 10 bases; junction bases outside the gene matches: 4. DNA for the CDR3: TGTGCCAGCAGCTTAGTCGGGACTAGCGGGAGGGGGGAGCAGTTCTTC. It translates to CASSLVGTSGRGEQFF.

This clonotype was counted between two and nine times. This chain links TRBV27 with TRBJ2-3; a weak D match, TRBD2 (5 bases). The CDR3 contains 15 residues. Germline-derived CDR1 and CDR2 are MNHEY and SMNVEV (reference sequence). Trimming left V 0 bases short and J 2 bases short, with 9 bases between. This CDR3 is CASSLSLAATDTQYF. The CDR3, as DNA: TGTGCCAGCAGTTTATCTCTAGCCGCCACAGATACGCAGTATTTT.

This clonotype has more than one count but fewer than ten. The chain is built from TRBV5-1 and TRBJ2-5; D is uncertain. The CDR3 totals 16 residues. Germline V CDR1 and CDR2: SGHRS, YFSETQ. V was pared by 4 bases and J by 2 bases, with 18 bases between. CDR3 coding DNA: TGCGCCAGCAGCCTAAATACATGGTCTGCACAAGAGACCCAGTACTTC. Protein product: CASSLNTWSAQETQYF.

The chain uses TRBV6-1 and TRBJ2-1, with 9 nucleotides matching TRBD2. CDR1 MNHNS and CDR2 SASEGT come from the germline V gene. This CDR3 has 14 residues. Germline trimming cut 5 bases from V and 9 bases from J; bases unmatched to any gene: 8. The CDR3 is CASSPQGLASEQFF. Here the CDR3 DNA reads TGTGCCAGCAGTCCACAGGGACTAGCTAGTGAGCAGTTCTTC.

This clonotype was detected a few times. V gene TRBV9 combines with J gene TRBJ2-3; TRBD1 matches 8 bases. CDR1 is SGDLS and CDR2 is YYNGEE in the germline V gene. The CDR3 is 18 residues long. V gave up 0 bases and J gave up 4 bases; unmatched junction bases: 13. CDR3 sequence: CASSVVGMRQGAADTQYF. The CDR3 bases are TGTGCCAGCAGCGTAGTTGGTATGCGGCAGGGGGCCGCAGATACGCAGTATTTT. The entire variable domain, with the rest obtained from reference TRBV9 and TRBJ2-3, is as follows: DSGVTQTPKHLITATGQRVTLRCSPRSGDLSVYWYQQSLDQGLQFLIQYYNGEERAKGNILERFSAQQFPDLHSELNLSSLELGDSALYFCASSVVGMRQGAADTQYFGPGTRLTVL.

The chain combines TRBV20-1 with TRBJ2-7; no clear D. Germline V CDR1 and CDR2: DFQATT, SNEGSKA (reference sequence). Between the trimmed V and J ends, which lost 3 bases and 2 bases, there was a span of 14 bases. The CDR3 is 14 residues long. DNA of the CDR3: TGCAGTGCTAGTCGGCTCACCCGTACCTACGAGCAGTACTTC. Translation gives CSASRLTRTYEQYF.

The chain employs TRBV27 and TRBJ1-5, with D possibly matching TRBD1 (5 bases). V lost 2 bases to trimming and J lost 6 bases, with 5 bases between them. This CDR3 region has 12 residues. The germline V gene has CDR1 MNHEY and CDR2 SMNVEV (reference sequence). The CDR3 loop is CASSLRGQPQHF. CDR3 nucleotides: TGTGCCAGCAGTTTAAGGGGTCAGCCCCAGCATTTT.

In nucleotides, the CDR3 is TGCGCCAGCAGCTTATCGGGAGCGTTAGACACCATATATTTT. Translated: CASSLSGALDTIYF. The rearrangement links TRBV5-1 to TRBJ1-3; D is undetermined. The CDR3 runs to 14 residues. V gave up 2 bases and J gave up 8 bases, with 14 bases separating them. Germline values: CDR1 SGHRS, CDR2 YFSETQ.

This clonotype was observed a few times. The V call is TRBV28, the J call TRBJ2-5; 9 positions match TRBD2. The V segment lost 8 bases and the J segment 4 bases; nucleotides outside the gene matches: 8. Germline CDR1 and CDR2: MDHEN and SYDVKM. This CDR3 has 14 amino acids. The CDR3 coding sequence is TGTGCCAGCCGGGATAGCGGGAGCAGAGAGACCCAGTACTTC. This translates into CASRDSGSRETQYF.

The chain has TRBV20-1 and TRBJ2-3, with 11 nucleotides matching TRBD2. J was trimmed by 2 bases and V by 5 bases; bases with no gene match: 6. The CDR3 has 15 amino acids. Germline CDR1 and CDR2: DFQATT and SNEGSKA (reference sequence). CDR3 coding DNA: TGCAGTGCTGGGCGGACTAGCGGGTTCACAGATACGCAGTATTTT. Translating gives CSAGRTSGFTDTQYF.

The J gene is TRBJ2-1, the V gene TRBV25-1; D unresolved. Germline values: CDR1 MGHDK, CDR2 SYGVNS. The CDR3 is 17 amino acids. With 1 base removed from V and 0 bases from J, the gap between germline ends came to 13 bases. CDR3 in DNA: TGTGCCAGCAGTGAATTAAAAGGGTTTAGCTCCTACAATGAGCAGTTCTTC. Translated: CASSELKGFSSYNEQFF.

This clonotype was observed many times. The chain joins TRBV28 to TRBJ1-1; TRBD1 matches at 9 bases. CDR1 is MDHEN and CDR2 is SYDVKM in the germline V gene. The CDR3 is made up of 15 amino acids. V shed 8 bases and J 1 base; nucleotides not matched to a gene: 8. The CDR3 bases are TGTGCCAGCTCGGGACAGGGAGGAAAGAACACTGAAGCTTTCTTT. Translating it yields CASSGQGGKNTEAFF.

This clonotype appeared many times. This chain links TRBV6-5 with TRBJ2-7; tentatively, D is TRBD2 (5 bases). The germline V gene has CDR1 MNHEY and CDR2 SVGAGI. V dropped 2 bases and J dropped 0 bases, with 8 bases sitting between them. This CDR3 region has 14 residues. The CDR3: CASSYTRDSYEQYF. The CDR3 DNA reads TGTGCCAGCAGTTACACACGGGACTCCTACGAGCAGTACTTC.

This clonotype has only a few counts. V and J are TRBV12-3 or TRBV12-4 and TRBJ2-1; maybe TRBD1 (5 bases). This CDR3 comprises 13 residues. The V end was cut by 0 bases, the J end by 9 bases, with 9 bases between. In DNA, the CDR3 is TGTGCCAGCAGTTTAGCGCAGGGTACTGAGCAGTTCTTC. Amino acids: CASSLAQGTEQFF.